These 5 T cell receptor beta chains originate from one sample sequenced in a study of OX40 agonist ivuxolimab in advanced cancers. Only in-frame clones appear in the TCRdb table, and some are missing; sequencing was by immunoSEQ multiplex PCR. The sample lists about 17,000 clones, more than 85% seen once, with roughly 7% in the top ten. Sequencing was performed on CD4+ or CD8+ T cells sorted from blood, taken in a trial of the OX40 agonist ivuxolimab. The receptors stem from an adult with an advanced solid tumor such as melanoma, head and neck, liver or kidney cancer.

The rearrangement joins TRBV14 to TRBJ2-3; 13 positions agree with TRBD2. This CDR3 comprises 17 residues. Germline lookup yields CDR1 SGHDN and CDR2 FVKESK. V was pared by 4 bases and J by 5 bases, with 9 bases of the junction left unmatched. DNA of the CDR3: TGTGCCAGCAGCCTTCTGAGTTGGACTAGCGGGGGAGATACGCAGTATTTT. Residues: CASSLLSWTSGGDTQYF.

The chain carries TRBV7-9 and TRBJ2-5; D possibly corresponds to TRBD1 (6 bases). CDR1 SEHNR and CDR2 FQNEAQ come from the germline V gene (reference sequence). The CDR3 covers 14 residues. Trimming pared 5 bases from V and 0 bases from J, leaving 10 bases between. CDR3: CASSAWTDQETQYF. DNA of the CDR3: TGTGCCAGCAGCGCGTGGACAGACCAAGAGACCCAGTACTTC.

The rearrangement uses TRBV6-1 and TRBJ1-1, with no clear D. The germline V and J ends were trimmed by 7 bases and 1 base, with 10 bases remaining between them. The germline CDR1 and CDR2 sequences are MNHNS and SASEGT. The CDR3 has 13 amino acids. CDR3 protein: CASNTDGNTEAFF. CDR3 nucleotide sequence: TGTGCCAGCAATACCGACGGGAACACTGAAGCTTTCTTT.

This chain uses TRBV19 with TRBJ2-3, with D unclear. Trimming cost V 8 bases and J 4 bases, with 10 bases left between them. This CDR3 contains 12 residues. Germline V lookup: CDR1 LNHDA, CDR2 SQIVND (reference sequence). The CDR3 loop reads CASRGISDTQYF. CDR3 DNA: TGTGCCAGTCGAGGAATTTCAGATACGCAGTATTTT.

The rearrangement links TRBV19 to TRBJ2-6, with a tentative D call TRBD1 (6 bases). V was cut by 5 bases and J by 0 bases, with 17 bases left in between. The germline gives CDR1 LNHDA, CDR2 SQIVND (reference sequence). The CDR3 extends over 18 amino acids. CDR3 bases: TGTGCCAGTAGTTCCCAGACAGGAGCGAGCTCTGGGGCCAACGTCCTGACTTTC. Translating gives CASSSQTGASSGANVLTF.